The TCR beta chain under discussion was sequenced for a study of blood T cell repertoires in COVID-19. Trimming at V came to 4 bases and at J to 3 bases, leaving 6 bases not matched to a gene. The CDR3 has 15 residues. From germline, CDR1 is MNHEY and CDR2 SMNVEV (reference sequence). Using immunoSEQ multiplex PCR, the repertoire was profiled, and TCRdb retains in-frame clones only, with some absent. Here the sample spans some 120,000 clones, 70% to 90% being singletons. This receptor was taken from a woman aged 80 or over with acute or convalescent COVID-19. This chain uses TRBV27 with TRBJ2-7; 10 bases line up with TRBD1. What was sequenced was peripheral blood. CDR3 residues: CASSSPGQGIYEQYF. The CDR3 nucleotides read TGTGCCAGCAGTTCCCCGGGACAGGGGATCTACGAGCAGTACTTC.